This T cell receptor beta chain was sequenced for a study of shared clonotypes between healthy human individuals. Germline CDR1 reads MGHRA; CDR2 reads YSYEKL. V gave up 4 bases and J gave up 1 base, with 13 bases separating them. This CDR3 is 16 amino acids long. It was about 180 ng DNA, around 32,000 T cell genomes, that sorted-subset replicate PCRs used. Here immunoSEQ multiplex PCR was the method, and the copy in TCRdb shows in-frame clones only, minus some. This table holds hundreds of thousands of clones, less than 80% found once. This TCR was sampled from a woman younger than 45 in good health. Material for sequencing was memory CD4+ T cells sorted from blood. Subset reported: CD45RA-negative fraction. The chain is built from TRBV4-1 and TRBJ2-2; possible D gene TRBD2, 5 bases. This CDR3 reads CASSPRGDLNTGELFF. In DNA, the CDR3 is TGCGCCAGCAGCCCCCGGGGTGACTTGAACACCGGGGAGCTGTTTTTT.